The table lists the clone carrying this TCR beta chain with a few counts. Antigen: not known. The sample belongs to a study of shared clonotypes between healthy human individuals. Whole-study findings and limits: Blood was the only sampled material, and tissue repertoires likely differ.

At a deep level, the assay was run. Splitting of each subset's genomic DNA was done evenly across several immunoSEQ plates. Unsorted PBMC replicate PCRs used roughly 300 ng DNA, around 30,000 T cell genomes. The assay was immunoSEQ multiplex PCR, and TCRdb's table has in-frame clones only and misses some. The top ten clones hold over 10% of a sample with roughly 500,000 clones, 79% of them seen once. The CDR3 is 12 amino acids. V lost 3 bases, J lost 10 bases, and 4 bases stayed unmatched. Germline CDR1 SEHNR, CDR2 FQNEAQ (reference sequence). The chain joins TRBV7-9 to TRBJ1-1, with 8 bases that match TRBD1. Input material: PBMCs. This TCR was recovered from a woman aged 35 to 49 in good health. Some clones in this sample may be carry-over from other donors' samples. CDR3 in DNA: TGTGCCAGCAGCTTCGACAGGGGCCGAGCTTTCTTT. Encoded protein: CASSFDRGRAFF.